The 25 T cell receptor beta chains below come from one sample, sequenced in a study of shared clonotypes between healthy human individuals. Data came from immunoSEQ multiplex PCR; TCRdb stores just in-frame clones and leaves some out. The profile shows under 750,000 clones, over 60% of them singletons. The sequencing input was memory CD4+ T cells sorted from blood. This sample's subset: CD45RA-negative fraction. The receptors here all came from a woman aged 30 to 39 in good health.

The rearrangement joins TRBV30 to TRBJ1-1, with a weak D call TRBD1 (6 bases). The ends were cut back, 0 bases at V and 5 bases at J, with 13 bases in the middle. Germline V gene lookup returns CDR1 GTSNPN and CDR2 SVGIG (reference sequence). CDR3 size: 14 residues. CDR3 sequence (DNA): TGTGCCTGGAGTGTAAAGTCAGGGGAAACTGAAGCTTTCTTT. It translates to CAWSVKSGETEAFF.

This clone was observed a handful of times. The chain uses TRBV27 and TRBJ2-2; the D gene could be TRBD1 or TRBD2 (5 bases each). The V end was cut by 4 bases, the J end by 4 bases, with 13 bases between. Germline-derived CDR1 and CDR2 are MNHEY and SMNVEV (reference sequence). The CDR3 contains 15 residues. DNA for the CDR3: TGTGCCAGCAGTTCCTGGGGGTCGGGCACCGGGGAGCTGTTTTTT. Translating gives CASSSWGSGTGELFF.

The genes are TRBV5-1 and TRBJ2-2; D is unclear. Trimming took 5 bases from V and 5 from J, leaving 7 bases between them. The germline gives CDR1 SGHRS, CDR2 YFSETQ. The CDR3 is made up of 12 amino acids. The CDR3 region has the DNA TGCGCCAGCAGTATGGGGACCGGGGAGCTGTTTTTT. It encodes CASSMGTGELFF.

The chain carries TRBV27 and TRBJ2-5; D is undetermined. Looked up from germline, CDR1 is MNHEY and CDR2 is SMNVEV (reference sequence). V dropped 0 bases and J dropped 5 bases, with 10 bases sitting between them. This CDR3 comprises 14 residues. Written as DNA, the CDR3 is TGTGCCAGCAGTTTATCGTATTCCCCGGAGACCCAGTACTTC. As protein: CASSLSYSPETQYF.

The genes are TRBV27 and TRBJ2-5, with 13 bases matching TRBD2. The CDR3 is made up of 16 amino acids. V was clipped by 5 bases and J by 5 bases; unmatched bases: 8. Germline values: CDR1 MNHEY, CDR2 SMNVEV (reference sequence). The CDR3 DNA follows: TGTGCCAGCAGTCTCGGACTAGCGGGGGCCGTGGAGACCCAGTACTTC. Translating it yields CASSLGLAGAVETQYF.

The V call is TRBV5-4, the J call TRBJ2-4, with a possible D match to TRBD1 (6 bases). The CDR3 spans 14 residues. Between the trimmed V and J ends, which lost 4 bases and 1 base, there was a span of 9 bases. The V gene's germline CDR1 is SGHNT and CDR2 YYREEE (reference sequence). The CDR3: CASSGGPAKNIQYF. CDR3 nucleotides: TGTGCCAGCAGCGGGGGCCCGGCCAAAAACATTCAGTACTTC.

The chain joins TRBV19 to TRBJ1-2, with D unresolved. This CDR3 has 13 residues. The V end was cut by 6 bases, the J end by 8 bases, with 16 bases between. The germline V gene has CDR1 LNHDA and CDR2 SQIVND (reference sequence). In nucleotides, the CDR3 is TGTGCCAGTAGCGGACCACCGGCGGGGGGCTACACCTTC. It is translated as CASSGPPAGGYTF.

This chain links TRBV10-2 with TRBJ1-4; 8 bases match TRBD1. Germline trimming cut 6 bases from V and 7 bases from J; bases unmatched to any gene: 4. Per germline, CDR1 WSHSY and CDR2 SAAADI. This CDR3 is built from 13 residues. For the CDR3, the DNA is TGCGCCAGCAGCGGACAGGGAGTTGAAAAACTGTTTTTT. Translating gives CASSGQGVEKLFF.

The chain carries TRBV14 and TRBJ2-2; no definite D call. The V end lost 4 bases, the J end lost 6 bases, and 9 bases lay between the germline ends. Germline lookup yields CDR1 SGHDN and CDR2 FVKESK. This CDR3 comprises 13 residues. CDR3 DNA: TGTGCCAGCAGCCCCTACCTAGCCGGGGAGCTGTTTTTT. Amino acids: CASSPYLAGELFF.

This clone was counted ten times or more. V and J are TRBV27 and TRBJ1-1, with 7 nucleotides matching TRBD1. The J segment lost 1 base and the V segment lost 8 bases, leaving 7 bases of the junction unmatched. The CDR3 has 14 amino acids. Germline values: CDR1 MNHEY, CDR2 SMNVEV (reference sequence). The CDR3 loop reads CASGGGTGNTEAFF. CDR3 nucleotide sequence: TGTGCCAGCGGAGGGGGCACGGGGAACACTGAAGCTTTCTTT.

This clone was detected a few times. J is TRBJ2-5 and V is TRBV2; 7 bases fit TRBD2. CDR1 is SNHLY and CDR2 is FYNNEI in the germline V gene. After removal of 10 bases from V and 4 bases from J, the junction contained 6 bases not matched to a gene. The CDR3 runs to 12 residues. CDR3: CATMGGAETQYF. The CDR3 DNA follows: TGTGCCACCATGGGAGGGGCAGAGACCCAGTACTTC.

The count of this clone is one. This same CDR3 is encoded by further DNA sequences in the sample. The genes are TRBV30 and TRBJ1-1; maybe TRBD1 (5 bases). Germline-derived CDR1 and CDR2 are GTSNPN and SVGIG (reference sequence). V was shortened by 3 bases and J by 3 bases, with 8 bases between the two germline ends. This CDR3 spans 12 amino acids. CDR3 in amino acids: CAWRGGDTEAFF. CDR3 DNA: TGTGCCTGGAGGGGAGGGGACACTGAAGCTTTCTTT.

The chain uses TRBV29-1 and TRBJ1-2; D not certain. The V end was cut by 3 bases, the J end by 4 bases, with 12 bases between. The CDR3 totals 13 residues. Germline assignment: CDR1 SQVTM and CDR2 ANQGSEA. CDR3 DNA: TGCAGCGTTGAGGGTCGCGGGATCTATGGCTACACCTTC. Translated: CSVEGRGIYGYTF. The full variable domain, rest sourced from reference TRBV29-1 and TRBJ1-2, is SAVISQKPSRDICQRGTSLTIQCQVDSQVTMMFWYRQQPGQSLTLIATANQGSEATYESGFVIDKFPISRPNLTFSTLTVSNMSPEDSSIYLCSVEGRGIYGYTFGSGTRLTVV.

The chain employs TRBV4-2 and TRBJ2-7; 10 bases fit TRBD2. V shed 0 bases and J 5 bases; nucleotides not matched to a gene: 7. The CDR3 covers 16 residues. Germline V gene data show CDR1 as LGHNA and CDR2 as YNFKEQ. The CDR3 spells CASSQDQAGGYDEQYF. The CDR3 DNA follows: TGTGCCAGCAGCCAAGATCAAGCGGGAGGGTACGACGAGCAGTACTTC.

The chain has TRBV27 and TRBJ2-7; D perhaps matches TRBD2 (5 bases). The CDR3 totals 11 residues. Per germline, CDR1 MNHEY and CDR2 SMNVEV (reference sequence). Trimming stripped 5 bases from V and 9 bases from J, with 11 bases between. In nucleotides, the CDR3 is TGTGCCAGCAGTAGTCAGGCGGGGCAGTACTTC. This translates into CASSSQAGQYF.

The V call is TRBV7-2, the J call TRBJ2-1, with 10 bases that match TRBD2. Germline-derived CDR1 and CDR2 are SGHTA and FQGNSA. Germline trimming cut 2 bases from V and 9 bases from J; bases unmatched to any gene: 16. The CDR3 has 18 residues. This CDR3 is CASSLSTLASGSGGEQFF. CDR3 DNA sequence: TGTGCCAGCAGCTTAAGTACGTTGGCTAGCGGGAGTGGGGGTGAGCAGTTCTTC.

The chain uses TRBV2 and TRBJ1-1, with 10 bases matching TRBD1. The germline V gene has CDR1 SNHLY and CDR2 FYNNEI. V was pared by 4 bases and J by 11 bases, with 10 bases of the junction left unmatched. This CDR3 is 14 amino acids long. In DNA form, the CDR3 reads TGTGCCAGCAGTGTGGACAGGGGGTTTTCTGGTGCTTTCTTT. Translation: CASSVDRGFSGAFF.

V gene TRBV11-2 combines with J gene TRBJ2-7; perhaps TRBD2 as D (6 bases). Deletions cut 1 base from V and 6 bases from J, with 10 bases between. The CDR3 consists of 13 residues. Per the germline V gene, CDR1 is SGHAT and CDR2 is FQNNGV. CDR3 loop: CASSLAASVEQYF. CDR3 DNA sequence: TGTGCCAGCAGCTTAGCGGCTAGCGTCGAGCAGTACTTC. The whole variable domain, remainder taken from reference TRBV11-2 and TRBJ2-7, is EAGVAQSPRYKIIEKRQSVAFWCNPISGHATLYWYQQILGQGPKLLIQFQNNGVVDDSQLPKDRFSAERLKGVDSTLKIQPAKLEDSAVYLCASSLAASVEQYFGPGTRLTVT.

The chain employs TRBV27 and TRBJ2-1; D gene uncertain. CDR3 size: 14 residues. Germline CDR1 is MNHEY and CDR2 is SMNVEV (reference sequence). V was clipped by 5 bases and J by 1 base, with 9 bases between them. CDR3 sequence (DNA): TGTGCCAGCAGTCCCACTGGTTCCTACAATGAGCAGTTCTTC. Encoded protein: CASSPTGSYNEQFF.

V gene TRBV7-9 combines with J gene TRBJ2-7; D may match TRBD1 or TRBD2 (6 bases each). CDR1 and CDR2 from the germline V gene are SEHNR and FQNEAQ (reference sequence). The CDR3 contains 13 residues. V shed 5 bases and J shed 7 bases, with 15 bases lying between them. The CDR3 spells CASSAQQGGEQYF. CDR3 sequence (DNA): TGTGCCAGCAGCGCCCAACAAGGGGGGGAGCAGTACTTC.

This chain joins TRBV5-4 and TRBJ2-7, with no clear D. Germline CDR1 SGHNT, CDR2 YYREEE (reference sequence). Trimming shortened V by 4 bases and J by 1 base, and 12 bases separated the two germline ends. This CDR3 comprises 14 residues. The DNA of the CDR3 is TGTGCCAGCAGCCAACAACTGACATCCTACGAGCAGTACTTC. It translates to CASSQQLTSYEQYF.

CDR3 bases: TGTGCCAGCACCCTGGGACAGGGCCGCAATCAGCCCCAGCATTTT. Translation: CASTLGQGRNQPQHF. The genes are TRBV2 and TRBJ1-5, with 9 bases fitting TRBD1. Trimming took 7 bases from V and 2 from J; bases not matched to a gene: 6. CDR1 is SNHLY, CDR2 FYNNEI, per germline. This CDR3 region has 15 residues. The whole variable domain, filled in from reference TRBV2 and TRBJ1-5, reads EPEVTQTPSHQVTQMGQEVILRCVPISNHLYFYWYRQILGQKVEFLVSFYNNEISEKSEIFDDQFSVERPDGSNFTLKIRSTKLEDSAMYFCASTLGQGRNQPQHFGDGTRLSIL.

In the case of this clone: Other nucleotide sequences in the sample specify the same CDR3. The V gene is TRBV5-1, the J gene TRBJ2-5; D not certain. V dropped 0 bases and J dropped 2 bases, with 8 bases sitting between them. This CDR3 spans 14 amino acids. Looked up from germline, CDR1 is SGHRS and CDR2 is YFSETQ. As DNA, the CDR3 is TGCGCCAGCAGCTTGGAGGCAGGTCAAGAGACCCAGTACTTC. Translated: CASSLEAGQETQYF.

This clone turned up a few times. V is TRBV20-1 and J is TRBJ1-4, with TRBD1 as a possible D gene (5 bases). Trimming took 6 bases from V and 8 from J, leaving 10 bases between them. The CDR3 runs 11 residues. The germline gives CDR1 DFQATT, CDR2 SNEGSKA (reference sequence). This chain's CDR3 is CSASREEKLFF. CDR3 DNA sequence: TGCAGTGCCAGCAGGGAAGAAAAACTGTTTTTT.

V is TRBV11-2 and J is TRBJ2-5; 7 positions match TRBD1. The junction had 6 bases not matched to a gene; V was cut back by 3 bases and J by 5 bases. This CDR3 spans 14 amino acids. Germline loops: CDR1 SGHAT, CDR2 FQNNGV. DNA of the CDR3: TGTGCCAGCAGCTTGAGGGGGCGAGTGGAGACCCAGTACTTC. Translation gives CASSLRGRVETQYF.